This T cell receptor beta chain is drawn from a study of blood T cell repertoires in COVID-19. TCRdb's copy holds only in-frame clones and misses some; the assay was immunoSEQ multiplex PCR. The sample has fewer than 500,000 clones; about 90% are singletons. The germline V and J ends were trimmed by 2 bases and 5 bases, with 4 bases remaining between them. The CDR3 extends over 12 amino acids. The TCR sequence derives from a woman younger than 30 with acute COVID-19. The specimen sequenced was PBMCs or T cells enriched from blood (not recorded which). The chain uses TRBV12-3 or TRBV12-4 and TRBJ1-5; D ambiguous. The CDR3 DNA follows: TGTGCCAGCAGTTTACCTTATCAGCCCCAGCATTTT. Residues: CASSLPYQPQHF.